This T cell receptor beta chain appears in the sequencing data of a study of blood T cell repertoires in COVID-19. Study in general: T cells, B-cell-depleted T cells, or PBMCs provided the cDNA or gDNA that served as material.

Source study methods: Researchers report that nucleated cell counts were estimated from reference gene primer amplification. Measured with immunoSEQ multiplex PCR; TCRdb has only the in-frame clones, and not every one. Clonal size and the V and J genes are those of that table, whereas D and trimming came from the DNA. The data contain about 210,000 clones, roughly 78% of them singletons. This CDR3 has 12 amino acids. With 4 bases removed from V and 6 bases from J, the gap between germline ends came to 7 bases. The specimen sequenced was peripheral blood. This chain connects TRBV12-3 or TRBV12-4 to TRBJ1-3, with D possibly being TRBD1 (6 bases). The TCR comes from a woman between 40 and 50 years old with acute or convalescent COVID-19. The CDR3 nucleotides read TGTGCCAGCAGTTACAGGGTAAACACCATATATTTT. Translated, it gives CASSYRVNTIYF.